The source of this T cell receptor beta chain is a study of CD8 T cells in ankylosing spondylitis. Whole-study findings and limits: Clones linked to the disease showed a CD8+ phenotype. They occurred at relatively low frequencies in peripheral blood. Blood of patients with ankylosing spondylitis appeared to be characterized by a TCR beta motif of roughly eight highly homologous variants. Earlier literature documents some of the motif variants in reactive arthritis synovial fluid and blood.

TCRdb independently ran MiXCR on the 5' RACE reads; one entry per CDR3 protein. Of more than 150,000 distinct CDR3 sequences in the sample, 9.5% to 15% were seen once. Losses at the gene ends were 5 bases for V and 3 bases for J; bases not matched to a gene: 4. This CDR3 spans 13 amino acids. The germline V gene encodes CDR1 SQVTM and CDR2 ANQGSEA. Concerning this clonotype itself: Its antigen is currently unknown.

The genes are TRBV29-1 and TRBJ2-7; the match to TRBD2 covers 10 bases. This TCR was sampled from a male donor with ankylosing spondylitis or in good health (not recorded which). The sample was blood, either unsorted or a sorted T cell fraction (not recorded which). CDR3 coding DNA: TGCAGCGTTCTAGCGGGAGAGAACTACGAGCAGTACTTC. This sequence encodes CSVLAGENYEQYF.